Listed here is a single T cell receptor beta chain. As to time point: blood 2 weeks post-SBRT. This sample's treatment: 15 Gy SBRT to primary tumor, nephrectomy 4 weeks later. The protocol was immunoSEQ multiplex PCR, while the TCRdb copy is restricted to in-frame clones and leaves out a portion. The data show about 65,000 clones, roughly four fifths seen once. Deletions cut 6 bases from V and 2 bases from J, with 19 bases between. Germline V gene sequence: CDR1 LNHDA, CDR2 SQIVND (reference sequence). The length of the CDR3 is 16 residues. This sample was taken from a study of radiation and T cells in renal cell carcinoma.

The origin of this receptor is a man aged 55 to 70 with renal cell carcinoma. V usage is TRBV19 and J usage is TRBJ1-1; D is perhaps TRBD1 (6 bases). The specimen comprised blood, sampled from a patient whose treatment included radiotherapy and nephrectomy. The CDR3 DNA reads TGTGCCAGTAGCCCTAAGGGAGGGGACATCAACACTGAAGCTTTCTTT. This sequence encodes CASSPKGGDINTEAFF.